These 9 T cell receptor beta chains were all obtained from the same sample, sequenced in a study of metastatic and nonmetastatic thyroid tumors (dated by TCRdb to about 2020). The method behind the library was PCR. Sequencing instrument: Illumina HiSeq 4000. The public reads were quality trimmed at Q25 with fastp and then assembled into clones with MiXCR by TCRdb, keeping productive beta chains. The sample table holds 4,000 to 5,500 clones, of which about 25% were seen once. Approximately 10% of the sample rests with the top ten. No treatment had been received by any patient before thyroid surgery. The sample consisted of tumor tissue. These receptors all stem from a male donor with papillary thyroid cancer or a benign thyroid nodule (not recorded which). Some clones in this sample may be carry-over from other donors' samples.

The J gene is TRBJ1-6, the V gene TRBV10-1; D is undetermined. V was shortened by 3 bases and J by 2 bases, with 5 bases between the two germline ends. This CDR3 has 14 residues. CDR1 is WNHNN, CDR2 SYGVQD, per germline (reference sequence). CDR3 in amino acids: CASSDDPYNSPLHF. CDR3 nucleotide sequence: TGCGCCAGCAGTGATGACCCCTATAATTCACCCCTCCACTTT.

This clone was recorded at least ten times. The V and J genes are TRBV5-4 and TRBJ2-5, with D perhaps TRBD2 (7 bases). V gave up 4 bases and J gave up 5 bases, with 18 bases separating them. The CDR3 consists of 15 residues. CDR1 and CDR2 from the germline V gene are SGHNT and YYREEE (reference sequence). The CDR3 sequence is CASSNLGGLRETQYF. The CDR3 coding sequence is TGTGCCAGCAGCAACTTGGGGGGGCTGAGGGAGACCCAGTACTTC. Filled out from reference TRBV5-4 and TRBJ2-5, the complete variable domain reads ETGVTQSPTHLIKTRGQQVTLRCSSQSGHNTVSWYQQALGQGPQFIFQYYREEENGRGNFPPRFSGLQFPNYSSELNVNALELDDSALYLCASSNLGGLRETQYFGPGTRLLVL.

The sample holds a few counts of this clone. The genes are TRBV6-1 and TRBJ2-6; D ambiguous. Trimming pared 7 bases from V and 4 bases from J, leaving 8 bases between. The CDR3 runs 13 residues. CDR1 is MNHNS and CDR2 is SASEGT in the germline V gene. The DNA of the CDR3 is TGTGCCAGCACTACTGTGGGGGCCAACGTCCTGACTTTC. As protein: CASTTVGANVLTF.

This clone was picked up many times. The chain employs TRBV2 and TRBJ2-7; TRBD2 aligns across 8 bases. Trimming cost V 7 bases and J 0 bases; bases outside gene matches: 14. The V gene's germline CDR1 is SNHLY and CDR2 FYNNEI. This CDR3 is 17 amino acids long. The CDR3 DNA reads as TGTGCCAGCATCCCGGGACGAGCGGGAGAGAGCTCCTACGAGCAGTACTTC. Amino acid sequence: CASIPGRAGESSYEQYF.

In its sample, this clone was seen a few times. This sequence joins TRBV6-2 or TRBV6-3 and TRBJ2-2, with D hard to call. V was cut by 0 bases and J by 4 bases, with 12 bases left in between. The germline CDR1 and CDR2 sequences are MNHEY and SVGEGT. The CDR3 runs to 16 residues. The CDR3 here is CASSYSIWSSTGELFF. The CDR3 coding sequence is TGTGCCAGCAGTTACTCGATATGGAGTTCCACCGGGGAGCTGTTTTTT.

The genes are TRBV20-1 and TRBJ1-5, with TRBD1 as a possible D gene (5 bases). This CDR3 comprises 14 residues. Germline-derived CDR1 and CDR2 are DFQATT and SNEGSKA (reference sequence). Trimming took 6 bases from V and 6 from J, leaving 18 bases between them. CDR3 loop: CSALQGEGRQPQHF. For the CDR3, the DNA is TGCAGTGCGCTCCAGGGAGAGGGCCGTCAGCCCCAGCATTTT.

This sequence joins TRBV6-1 and TRBJ1-5, with TRBD1 matching over 11 bases. Trimming removed 6 bases from V and 5 bases from J; junction bases left unmatched: 6. CDR3 length equals 15 residues. Germline V gives CDR1 MNHNS, CDR2 SASEGT. CDR3 residues: CASRDGTGGYQPQHF. CDR3 coding DNA: TGTGCCAGCAGGGACGGGACAGGGGGATATCAGCCCCAGCATTTT.

V usage is TRBV28 and J usage is TRBJ2-2; D unresolved. Deletions cut 3 bases from V and 7 bases from J, with 15 bases between. The CDR3 spans 15 residues. In germline, CDR1 is MDHEN, CDR2 SYDVKM. CDR3 loop: CASSFQATSGGELFF. CDR3 DNA: TGTGCCAGCAGTTTCCAAGCAACGTCCGGCGGGGAGCTGTTTTTT. The full variable domain, in which reference TRBV28 and TRBJ2-2 provide the parts outside the CDR3, is DVKVTQSSRYLVKRTGEKVFLECVQDMDHENMFWYRQDPGLGLRLIYFSYDVKMKEKGDIPEGYSVSREKKERFSLILESASTNQTSMYLCASSFQATSGGELFFGEGSRLTVL.

The CDR3 bases are TGTGCCAGTAGTGATCCGGGACAGGGACACGGTGAAGCTTTCTTT. This encodes CASSDPGQGHGEAFF. V is TRBV19 and J is TRBJ1-1, with TRBD1 identical over 9 bases. The CDR3 consists of 15 residues. Germline CDR1 reads LNHDA; CDR2 reads SQIVND (reference sequence). J gave up 7 bases and V 5 bases, and 11 bases lay outside the gene matches. Looking up the rest from reference TRBV19 and TRBJ1-1 gives the full variable domain: DGGITQSPKYLFRKEGQNVTLSCEQNLNHDAMYWYRQDPGQGLRLIYYSQIVNDFQKGDIAEGYSVSREKKESFPLTVTSAQKNPTAFYLCASSDPGQGHGEAFFGQGTRLTVV.